The rows below give T cell receptor beta chains drawn from one sample of a study of blood T cell repertoires in COVID-19. Profiled with immunoSEQ multiplex PCR; TCRdb holds only in-frame clones, not every one. The top ten hold 2.5% to 3.5% of the sample, which has over 150,000 clones, 85% to 90% seen once. The material sequenced was peripheral blood. Source of these receptors: a man aged 40-49 years with active or convalescent COVID-19. CDR3s include the opening cysteine and the closing phenylalanine or tryptophan. The D gene is left open where the match is weak. Only part of the rows carry a size: once, few, many, or a class if the clone is expanded.

clone size | D gene | J gene | V gene | CDR3 DNA | CDR3 protein
NA | NA | TRBJ2-7 | TRBV7-9 | TGTGCCAGCAGCTTAACGGGACTGACTTACGAGCAGTACTTC | CASSLTGLTYEQYF
NA | NA | TRBJ1-5 | TRBV30 | TGTGCCTGGACAGGGACAAGCAATCAGCCCCAGCATTTT | CAWTGTSNQPQHF
NA | TRBD1 | TRBJ1-5 | TRBV7-2 | TGTGCCAGCAGCTTTACCTATCAGGGGGGCAATCAGCCCCAGCATTTT | CASSFTYQGGNQPQHF
once | TRBD1 | TRBJ2-4 | TRBV18 | TGTGCCAGCTCAGTAAGACAGGGACCTATAGCCAAAAACATTCAGTACTTC | CASSVRQGPIAKNIQYF
NA | NA | TRBJ1-6 | TRBV6-2/TRBV6-3 | TGTGCCAGCAGTTACGTGAGCGGCCGCATGGGGAGGGGTAATTCACCCCTCCACTTT | CASSYVSGRMGRGNSPLHF
NA | TRBD1 | TRBJ2-5 | TRBV19 | TGTGCCAGTAGTATAGTTGGGACAGGGATGAAGACCCAGTACTTC | CASSIVGTGMKTQYF
NA | TRBD1 | TRBJ2-5 | TRBV27 | TGTGCCAGCAGTTTAACTAGGTCAGGGGGTCTCCAAGAGACCCAGTACTTC | CASSLTRSGGLQETQYF
few | NA | TRBJ1-1 | TRBV19 | TGTGCCAGTCTCCCTGGCCTTATGAACACTGAAGCTTTCTTT | CASLPGLMNTEAFF
few | NA | TRBJ2-7 | TRBV6-5 | TGTGCCAGCAGTATGGGGGGACACGAGCAGTACTTC | CASSMGGHEQYF
NA | TRBD2 | TRBJ2-1 | TRBV24-1 | TGTGCCACCAGTGATTTCCCCACTAGCGGGGGTGGGTATGAGCAGTTCTTC | CATSDFPTSGGGYEQFF
NA | TRBD1 | TRBJ1-2 | TRBV12-3/TRBV12-4 | TGTGCCAGCAGACAGGGGGCGAATGGCTACACCTTC | CASRQGANGYTF
NA | TRBD1 | TRBJ2-3 | TRBV10-3 | TGTGCCATCAGTGACCTCCGGGGGACAGGGAACACAGATACGCAGTATTTT | CAISDLRGTGNTDTQYF
NA | TRBD1 | TRBJ1-4 | TRBV30 | TGTGCCTGGAGCGCGACAGGGGAAAATGAAAAACTGTTTTTT | CAWSATGENEKLFF
NA | NA | TRBJ1-1 | TRBV27 | TGTGCCAGCAGCCTCAACAGGGTTGTAGAAGCTTTCTTT | CASSLNRVVEAFF
once | NA | TRBJ1-6 | TRBV25-1 | TGTGCCAGCAGTGAATTCGGGAGCTCCTATAATTCACCCCTCCACTTT | CASSEFGSSYNSPLHF
once | NA | TRBJ2-1 | TRBV19 | TGTGCCAGTAGTATACTTGGCGGGGACAATGAGCAGTTCTTC | CASSILGGDNEQFF
NA | NA | TRBJ1-4 | TRBV21-1 | TGTGCCAGCAGCAAAACAGGGGGGGATGAAAAACTGTTTTTT | CASSKTGGDEKLFF
NA | TRBD1 | TRBJ1-2 | TRBV10-3 | TGTGCCATCGGCGAGGGGGCGGGCTATGGCTACACCTTC | CAIGEGAGYGYTF
NA | TRBD2 | TRBJ2-7 | TRBV7-2 | TGTGCCAGCAGCTTAGATGGCGGGGGGCCGACTAGCTCCTACGAGCAGTACTTC | CASSLDGGGPTSSYEQYF
NA | TRBD2 | TRBJ2-5 | TRBV12-5 | TGTGCTAGTGGTCCAGGACTAGCGGGCCAAGAGACCCAGTACTTC | CASGPGLAGQETQYF
NA | TRBD1 | TRBJ2-3 | TRBV27 | TGTGCCAGCAATCTACAGGGGGCGCCGGGAGATACGCAGTATTTT | CASNLQGAPGDTQYF
NA | TRBD1 | TRBJ2-7 | TRBV19 | TGTGCCACCGGGACAGGGCATAGTCCCTACGAGCAGTACTTC | CATGTGHSPYEQYF
NA | TRBD1 | TRBJ2-5 | TRBV11-3 | TGTGCCAGCAGCCACGGGTCGGGGACAGTGGAGACCCAGTACTTC | CASSHGSGTVETQYF
NA | TRBD1 | TRBJ1-2 | TRBV6-1 | TGTGCCAGCAGTGAAAAGTGTAGGACAGGGAGTTTTGAATATGGCTACACCTTC | CASSEKCRTGSFEYGYTF
NA | NA | TRBJ1-2 | TRBV30 | TGTGCCTGGAGTGTACTACGAGGAAATAGGCATGGCTACACCTTC | CAWSVLRGNRHGYTF
NA | NA | TRBJ2-1 | TRBV27 | TGTGCCAGCAGTCTGTATTCCGGAGCCAATGAGCAGTTCTTC | CASSLYSGANEQFF
few | TRBD1 | TRBJ1-2 | TRBV5-1 | TGCGCCAGCAGCTTGTTATCGAGGACAGGGTTTGGCTACACCTTC | CASSLLSRTGFGYTF
NA | NA | TRBJ2-6 | TRBV3-1/TRBV3-2 | TGTGCCAGCAGGGCAGGGTCTGGGGCCAACGTCCTGACTTTC | CASRAGSGANVLTF
NA | NA | TRBJ1-6 | TRBV5-4 | TGTGCCAGCAGCCCGCGGGGTTCACCCCTCCACTTT | CASSPRGSPLHF
NA | NA | TRBJ1-1 | TRBV28 | TGTGCCAGCAGTGCCTCTGGGGGGAGCGCTGAAGCTTTCTTT | CASSASGGSAEAFF
many | NA | TRBJ2-2 | TRBV5-1 | TGCGCCAGCAGCTTGCTACCCTCAATAAGGACTTTAAGGGACACCGGGGAGCTGTTTTTT | CASSLLPSIRTLRDTGELFF
NA | NA | TRBJ1-5 | TRBV19 | TGTGCCAGTAGTATATCCCGGAGGGTTATTGGCAATCAGCCCCAGCATTTT | CASSISRRVIGNQPQHF
NA | NA | TRBJ2-6 | TRBV7-2 | TGTGCCAGCAGCTTAGCCCTCCTATCTGGGGCCAACGTCCTGACTTTC | CASSLALLSGANVLTF
NA | TRBD1 | TRBJ2-2 | TRBV30 | TGTGCCTGGAGGGCCGATGGGACAGGGAGCACCGGGGAGCTGTTTTTT | CAWRADGTGSTGELFF
NA | NA | TRBJ1-1 | TRBV5-5 | TGTGCCAGCAGCCAAATCTATAGCCAGAACACTGAAGCTTTCTTT | CASSQIYSQNTEAFF
once | NA | TRBJ1-2 | TRBV18 | TGTGCCAGCTCACCAGGTGTCGACATAACCTATGGCTACACCTTC | CASSPGVDITYGYTF
NA | NA | TRBJ1-1 | TRBV7-9 | TGTGCCAGCAGTGGGGGGGAGGCAACGAACACTGAAGCTTTCTTT | CASSGGEATNTEAFF
NA | NA | TRBJ1-4 | TRBV28 | TGTGCCAGCAGTTCGGGACTACGAAATGAAAAACTGTTTTTT | CASSSGLRNEKLFF
NA | NA | TRBJ1-5 | TRBV2 | TGTGCCAGCAATTCGGGGACAAACAATCAGCCCCAGCATTTT | CASNSGTNNQPQHF
NA | NA | TRBJ2-3 | TRBV2 | TGTGCCAGCAGCTTCGGGGAGGCGGATACGCAGTATTTT | CASSFGEADTQYF
NA | TRBD1 | TRBJ2-7 | TRBV4-1 | TGCGCCAGCAGCCAAGTGGGACAGGGCGGCGAGCAGTACTTC | CASSQVGQGGEQYF
NA | TRBD1 | TRBJ1-1 | TRBV5-4 | TGTGCCAGCAGCTTTGGGGGAAACAGGGGCACTGAAGCTTTCTTT | CASSFGGNRGTEAFF
NA | TRBD2 | TRBJ2-2 | TRBV7-3 | TGTGCCAGCAGCCCCTTCGGGGGGGCGGACACCGGGGAGCTGTTTTTT | CASSPFGGADTGELFF
NA | NA | TRBJ1-4 | TRBV5-8 | TGTGCCAGCAGCTTGGGGGGCGGACGTGAAAAACTGTTTTTT | CASSLGGGREKLFF
NA | NA | TRBJ2-1 | TRBV19 | TGTGCCAGTAGTGGACGACAGGGAGGCAATGAGCAGTTCTTC | CASSGRQGGNEQFF
NA | TRBD1 | TRBJ2-7 | TRBV5-1 | TGCGCCAGCAGCTTAGGGGGCAAGCCCTACGAGCAGTACTTC | CASSLGGKPYEQYF
NA | NA | TRBJ2-2 | TRBV7-7 | TGTGCTAGCAGCAGGGGACTCCTGAACACCGGGGAGCTGTTTTTT | CASSRGLLNTGELFF
NA | TRBD2 | TRBJ2-5 | TRBV2 | TGTGCCAGCAGATCTAGCGGGGACCGAGAGACCCAGTACTTC | CASRSSGDRETQYF
once | TRBD1 | TRBJ1-2 | TRBV7-6 | TGTGCCAGCAGCCCCGGGACAGAGGGACTCTATGGCTACACCTTC | CASSPGTEGLYGYTF
NA | NA | TRBJ1-1 | TRBV5-5 | TGTGCCAGCAGCTTTTCCTCGGACACTGAAGCTTTCTTT | CASSFSSDTEAFF